The 10 T cell receptor beta chains below all came from one sample that was sequenced in a study of post-analysis software for immune sequencing data. General study findings and limits: About five TRBV segments, including TRBV5-6, TRBV5-1 and TRBV20-1, were more frequent in patients than controls.

TCR beta cDNA libraries included unique molecular identifiers. From the PCR reads, TCRdb called clonotypes with MiXCR, one entry per CDR3 protein. The table has 400,000 to 500,000 distinct CDR3 sequences, less than 40% seen once. What these receptors recognize is not known. The material sequenced was blood. These TCRs come from a girl aged 2 to 9 with multiple sclerosis.

This clonotype was observed a few times. The chain is built from TRBV29-1 and TRBJ2-1; TRBD2 aligns across 7 bases. The CDR3 is 10 residues long. Germline CDR1 and CDR2: SQVTM and ANQGSEA. The CDR3 nucleotides are TGCACCGCGGGGAGGGGATCGCAGTTCTTC. Translation: CTAGRGSQFF.

The CDR3 bases are TGCGCCAGCAGCTTGTTTCCTAGCGGGAATGTAGATACGCAGTATTTT. This translates into CASSLFPSGNVDTQYF. The chain uses TRBV5-1 and TRBJ2-3; TRBD2 aligns across 9 bases. The CDR3 spans 16 residues. Germline loops: CDR1 SGHRS, CDR2 YFSETQ. With 1 base clipped from V and 5 bases from J, the junction kept 8 bases outside the gene matches.

V gene TRBV6-2 or TRBV6-3 combines with J gene TRBJ2-3, with D perhaps matching TRBD2 (6 bases). There are 16 residues in the CDR3. V lost 6 bases to trimming and J lost 2 bases, with 18 bases between them. CDR1 MNHEY and CDR2 SVGEGT come from the germline V gene. The CDR3 sequence is CASRASRGRSTDTQYF. The CDR3 coding sequence is TGTGCCAGCAGGGCTTCCCGGGGGAGGTCCACAGATACGCAGTATTTT.

V usage is TRBV7-6 and J usage is TRBJ2-5, with 8 nucleotides matching TRBD1. Germline V gene data show CDR1 as SGHVS and CDR2 as FNYEAQ. V lost 2 bases, J lost 4 bases, and 3 bases stayed unmatched. The CDR3 has 14 residues. The CDR3 DNA is TGTGCCAGCAGCTTACTCGGGACAGGAGAGACCCAGTACTTC. Encoded protein: CASSLLGTGETQYF. Based on the CDR3 plus reference TRBV7-6 and TRBJ2-5, the full variable domain is GAGVSQSPRYKVTKRGQDVALRCDPISGHVSLYWYRQALGQGPEFLTYFNYEAQQDKSGLPNDRFSAERPEGSISTLTIQRTEQRDSAMYRCASSLLGTGETQYFGPGTRLLVL.

This chain joins TRBV12-3 or TRBV12-4 and TRBJ1-1; TRBD1 might be the D (5 bases). V lost 7 bases to trimming and J lost 5 bases, with 20 bases between them. The CDR3 sequence is 15 residues long. The CDR3 protein is CASNSREGWGTEAFF. CDR3 nucleotide sequence: TGTGCCAGCAACTCACGGGAGGGGTGGGGGACTGAAGCTTTCTTT.

In its sample, this clonotype was seen a few times. The chain uses TRBV7-8 and TRBJ1-1; unclear D gene. Between the trimmed V and J ends, which lost 3 bases and 5 bases, there was a span of 13 bases. The CDR3 is made up of 14 amino acids. Germline CDR1 SGHVS, CDR2 FQNEAQ. CDR3 in amino acids: CASSFFSARTEAFF. The DNA for the CDR3 is TGTGCCAGCAGCTTTTTCAGTGCTCGTACTGAAGCTTTCTTT. The full variable domain, with the rest looked up from reference TRBV7-8 and TRBJ1-1, is GAGVSQSPRYKVAKRGQDVALRCDPISGHVSLFWYQQALGQGPEFLTYFQNEAQLDKSGLPSDRFFAERPEGSVSTLKIQRTQQEDSAVYLCASSFFSARTEAFFGQGTRLTVV.

This chain connects TRBV6-5 to TRBJ2-3, with 9 bases aligning to TRBD1. The V and J ends lost 4 bases and 1 base, in that order; junction bases with no gene match: 6. Germline values: CDR1 MNHEY, CDR2 SVGAGI. The CDR3 is 16 residues long. The DNA for the CDR3 is TGTGCCAGCAGTTTAACAGGGGGCTCGCGCACAGATACGCAGTATTTT. It specifies CASSLTGGSRTDTQYF.

This chain's CDR3 is CASSLTPATGSGANVLTF. DNA of the CDR3: TGCGCCAGCAGCTTGACACCCGCAACAGGGTCTGGGGCCAACGTCCTGACTTTC. The chain links TRBV5-1 to TRBJ2-6; D might be TRBD1 (6 bases). Germline values: CDR1 SGHRS, CDR2 YFSETQ. V dropped 1 base and J dropped 1 base, with 15 bases sitting between them. This CDR3 has 18 residues.

This sequence joins TRBV20-1 and TRBJ2-1; 12 bases align to TRBD2. Germline V gives CDR1 DFQATT, CDR2 SNEGSKA (reference sequence). After removal of 6 bases from V and 7 bases from J, the junction contained 7 bases not matched to a gene. The CDR3 has 14 residues. The CDR3 protein is CSAATSGRRNEQFF. CDR3 DNA: TGCAGTGCCGCGACTAGCGGGAGAAGGAATGAGCAGTTCTTC.

This clonotype occurred a few times. CDR3 amino acids: CASSAYPGREAEETQYF. The DNA for the CDR3 is TGTGCCAGCAGTGCCTACCCCGGCCGTGAGGCCGAAGAGACCCAGTACTTC. The chain uses TRBV28 and TRBJ2-5; no clear D gene. CDR1 MDHEN and CDR2 SYDVKM come from the germline V gene. The CDR3 has 17 amino acids. V was shortened by 5 bases and J by 3 bases, with 22 bases between the two germline ends.